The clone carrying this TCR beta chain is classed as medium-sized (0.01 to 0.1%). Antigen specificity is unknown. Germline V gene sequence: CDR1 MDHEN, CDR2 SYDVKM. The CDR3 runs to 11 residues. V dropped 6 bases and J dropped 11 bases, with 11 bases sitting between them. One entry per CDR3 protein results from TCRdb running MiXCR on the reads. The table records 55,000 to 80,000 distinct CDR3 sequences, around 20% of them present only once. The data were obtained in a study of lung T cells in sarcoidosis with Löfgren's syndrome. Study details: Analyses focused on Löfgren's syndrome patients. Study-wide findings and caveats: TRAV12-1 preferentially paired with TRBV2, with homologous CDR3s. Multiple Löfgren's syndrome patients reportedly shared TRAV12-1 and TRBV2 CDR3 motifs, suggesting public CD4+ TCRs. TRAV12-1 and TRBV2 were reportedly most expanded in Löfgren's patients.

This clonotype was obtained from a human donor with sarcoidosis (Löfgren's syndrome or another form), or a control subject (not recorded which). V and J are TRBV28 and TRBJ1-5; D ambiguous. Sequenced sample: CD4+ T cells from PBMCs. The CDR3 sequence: CASSSDSAQHF. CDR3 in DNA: TGTGCCAGCAGCTCCGACTCGGCCCAGCATTTT.